This passage covers 14 T cell receptor gamma chains from one sample sequenced in a study of γδ T cells in repeated Plasmodium falciparum infection. Vgamma9/Vdelta2+ and Vdelta2-negative gammadelta T cells were flow-sorted from PBMC for bulk sequencing. TCRdb re-identified clones in the multiplex PCR reads via CATT. The sample shows tens of thousands of gamma-chain clones, approximately 2.9% of them seen only once. Sequenced sample: gamma-delta T cells from blood. The receptors were gathered from a pool of human donors (malaria-infected and uninfected, not separated).

This clone was counted between two and nine times. A read error likely explains why the TCRdb protein, taken from a much larger clone, differs from this DNA's translation at residue 11; the protein shown is translated from the DNA. V usage is TRGV9 and J usage is TRGJ1 or TRGJ2. TCRdb gives no J gene; it was assigned here by matching the DNA to germline. Looked up from germline, CDR1 is GITISATS and CDR2 is ISYDGTV (reference sequence). The CDR3 loop spans 14 amino acids. CDR3 sequence: CALWEVLPNYMKLF. The CDR3 region has the DNA TGTGCCTTGTGGGAGGTGCTACCGAATTATATGAAACTCTTT.

This clone was counted only a few times. With only one base between it and a far larger clone, this is likely a read error. In the same sample, other DNA sequences code for this CDR3. The chain has TRGV9 and TRGJP. Germline CDR1 and CDR2: GITISATS and ISYDGTV (reference sequence). The CDR3 has 18 amino acids. The CDR3 here is CALWEITTTELGKKIKVF. The CDR3 region has the DNA TGCGCCTTGTGGGAGATCACAACAACGGAGTTGGGCAAAAAAATCAAGGTATTT.

This clone occurred many times. This DNA's translation differs at residue 4 from TCRdb's protein, which comes from a much larger clone; a read error is likely, and the protein shown is translated from the DNA. The J gene is TRGJ1 or TRGJ2, the V gene TRGV9. This CDR3 region has 14 residues. Looked up from germline, CDR1 is GITISATS and CDR2 is ISYDGTV (reference sequence). The CDR3, as DNA: TGTGCCTTGAGGGAGGGGGCTAGTTATTATAAGAAACTCTTT. It translates to CALREGASYYKKLF.

This clone was detected ten times or more. The V gene is TRGV8, the J gene TRGJP1. TCRdb leaves out the J gene; it was filled in here by matching the DNA to germline. From germline, CDR1 is VENAVY and CDR2 YDSYNSRV. Trimming at V came to 3 bases and at J to 3 bases, leaving 7 bases not matched to a gene. CDR3 size: 15 residues. The CDR3 spells CATWDLEATGWFKIF. The CDR3 region has the DNA TGTGCCACCTGGGATTTGGAGGCCACTGGTTGGTTCAAGATATTT.

Many counts were recorded for this clone. The rearrangement links TRGV9 to TRGJ1 or TRGJ2. The germline gives CDR1 GITISATS, CDR2 ISYDGTV (reference sequence). V gave up 3 bases and J gave up 4 bases; unmatched junction bases: 12. The CDR3 consists of 15 residues. CDR3 coding DNA: TGTGCCTTGTGGGAGCCCCGCATCAGATATTATAAGAAACTCTTT. This gives the protein CALWEPRIRYYKKLF.

Ten or more counts support this clone. This sequence joins TRGV4 and TRGJ1 or TRGJ2. V trimming: 1 base; J trimming: 3 bases; junction bases outside the gene matches: 6. The germline CDR1 and CDR2 sequences are EGSTGY and YDSYTSSV. The length of the CDR3 is 14 residues. The CDR3 loop is CATWDGPAYYKKLF. The CDR3 nucleotides are TGTGCCACCTGGGATGGCCCGGCTTATTATAAGAAACTCTTT.

This clone was seen at least ten times. V gene TRGV8 combines with J gene TRGJ1 or TRGJ2. TCRdb is silent on the J gene; assignment here came from matching the DNA to germline. With V trimmed by 3 bases and J by 5 bases, 4 bases remained unmatched. Germline CDR1 VENAVY, CDR2 YDSYNSRV. The CDR3 is 12 amino acids. As DNA, the CDR3 is TGTGCCACCTGGGATTTCGATTATAAGAAACTCTTT. Translating gives CATWDFDYKKLF.

This clone has only a few counts. The protein held in TCRdb is that of a much larger clone and does not match this DNA's translation at residue 12, likely because of a read error; the protein shown is translated from the DNA. The gene calls are TRGV9 and TRGJ1 or TRGJ2. The J gene, left out of TCRdb, was set here by checking the DNA against germline. The CDR3 is 15 residues long. CDR1 GITISATS and CDR2 ISYDGTV come from the germline V gene (reference sequence). The CDR3 DNA is TGTGCCTTGTGGGAGGTGCAGGGGGTTTATTATGAGAAACTCTTT. Translated, it gives CALWEVQGVYYEKLF.

This clone has a count of ten or more. The amino acid sequence in TCRdb belongs to a much larger clone and departs from this DNA's translation at residue 6, likely a sequencing read error; the sequence shown is translated from the DNA. J is TRGJP and V is TRGV9. Germline V gene data show CDR1 as GITISATS and CDR2 as ISYDGTV (reference sequence). This CDR3 is built from 13 residues. The CDR3 sequence: CALGESGKKIKVF. CDR3 DNA: TGTGCCTTGGGGGAGTCGGGCAAAAAAATCAAGGTATTT.

This clone was counted a few times. The protein listed by TCRdb differs at residue 16 from the translated DNA, so the DNA translation is shown. The chain is built from TRGV8 and TRGJP2. TCRdb supplies no J gene; here it was assigned by aligning the nucleotide sequence to germline. The CDR3 is made up of 20 amino acids. Germline V gene sequence: CDR1 VENAVY, CDR2 YDSYNSRV. This chain's CDR3 is CATLSTYLFNKYSSDGIKTF. The DNA of the CDR3 is TGTGCCACCCTCTCAACCTACCTTTTCAACAAATATAGTAGTGATGGGATCAAGACGTTT.

This clone was found many times. A far bigger clonotype differs at one base, so this is likely a read error. The chain is built from TRGV2 and TRGJ1 or TRGJ2. CDR1 is EGSNGY, CDR2 YDSYNSKV, per germline. This CDR3 has 13 residues. DNA of the CDR3: TGTGCCACCTGGGGCGGGCCTTATTATAAGAAACTCTTT. Its translation: CATWGGPYYKKLF.

This clone was found many times. The germline gene is not matched at one end of the junction; a read error may be the cause. The sample has other DNA sequences that encode this CDR3 too. The chain employs TRGV9 and TRGJP. This CDR3 spans 15 amino acids. CDR1 and CDR2 (germline): GITISATS, ISYDGTV (reference sequence). The CDR3: CALWETELGKKIKVF. In nucleotides, the CDR3 is TGTGCCCTGTGGGAAACAGAGTTGGGCAAAAAAATCAAGGTATTT.

This clone was seen ten or more times. TCRdb records a much larger clone's protein for this DNA, with a difference at residue 5 that likely arises from a read error; the protein given is the translation of the DNA. CDR3 nucleotides: TGTGCCACCTGGGGTAGGCCGTGGAAGAAACTCTTT. Its translation is CATWGRPWKKLF. V gene TRGV8 combines with J gene TRGJ1 or TRGJ2. Germline values: CDR1 VENAVY, CDR2 YDSYNSRV. This CDR3 is 12 amino acids long.

This clone occurred many times. One base separates it from a far larger clone, so it is likely a read error. This specimen includes other DNA sequences encoding the same CDR3. The gene calls are TRGV4 and TRGJ1 or TRGJ2. The trim removed 4 bases at V and 12 bases at J, leaving 18 bases unmatched. CDR3 size: 14 residues. Germline assignment: CDR1 EGSTGY and CDR2 YDSYTSSV. CDR3 nucleotide sequence: TGTGCCACCTGGGACGTGGAAGTCGGAAGGCGGAAACTCTTT. This gives the protein CATWDVEVGRRKLF.